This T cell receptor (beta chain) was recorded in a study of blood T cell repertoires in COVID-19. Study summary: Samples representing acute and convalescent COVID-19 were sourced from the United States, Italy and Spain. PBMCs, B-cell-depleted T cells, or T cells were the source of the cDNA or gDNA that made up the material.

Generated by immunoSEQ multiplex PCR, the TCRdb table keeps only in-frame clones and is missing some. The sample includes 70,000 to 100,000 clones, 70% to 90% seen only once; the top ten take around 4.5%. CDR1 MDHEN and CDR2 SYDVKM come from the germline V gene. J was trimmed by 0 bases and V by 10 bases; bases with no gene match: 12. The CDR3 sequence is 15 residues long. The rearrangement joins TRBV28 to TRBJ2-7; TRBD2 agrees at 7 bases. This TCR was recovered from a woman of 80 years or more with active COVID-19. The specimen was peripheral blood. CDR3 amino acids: CATRSPRGVSYEQYF. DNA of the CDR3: TGTGCCACCCGGTCTCCCCGGGGGGTCTCCTACGAGCAGTACTTC.